The sequence of this TCR beta chain was determined in a study of blood T cells in healthy people across ages. Study observations and caveats: Older individuals had lower TCR beta diversity per million T cells (the decline was roughly linear).

The second PCR ran about 6 to 11 cycles with a sample-barcoded 5' primer and J-beta primers. TCRdb redid the calling of the 5' RACE reads with MiXCR, one entry per CDR3 protein. The sample yields some 1.5 million distinct CDR3 sequences, under 30% seen once. With regard to this clonotype: Its antigen remains unidentified.

Individuals who donated were healthy Caucasians from Russia aged roughly 6 to 95. Germline V lookup: CDR1 SGHNT, CDR2 YYREEE (reference sequence). CDR3 length equals 19 residues. V gave up 5 bases and J gave up 9 bases; unmatched junction bases: 25. This receptor was obtained from a woman aged 25 to 39 in good health. Sequenced material: blood. V is TRBV5-4 and J is TRBJ2-1, with 8 bases identical to TRBD2. The CDR3 reads CASSSGTSGGVRGISEQFF. The CDR3 DNA follows: TGTGCCAGCAGTTCAGGGACTAGTGGGGGGGTTAGGGGGATTAGTGAGCAGTTCTTC.